This T cell receptor beta chain was documented in a study of glioma-infiltrating T cells after dendritic cell vaccination. Note on this clone: As yet, its antigen is unknown.

Time point defined: after dendritic cell vaccination, including at tumor progression/relapse. Before vaccination, two weeks after the third vaccination, and at progression, PBMC were collected. CDR3 length: 11 residues. From germline, CDR1 is MDHEN and CDR2 SYDVKM. V shed 6 bases and J shed 7 bases, with 9 bases lying between them. The immunoSEQ assay amplified TCRB CDR3 from up to 2 ug DNA. Primers: 60 V beta forward and 13 J beta reverse. Method: immunoSEQ multiplex PCR; TCRdb's copy keeps in-frame clones and lacks some. The table lists about 99,000 clones, less than 90% of them singletons, with 4.5% to 5.5% in the top ten. Broader study findings: Higher TCR clonality did not directly relate to longer survival.

This sequence was found in a human donor with glioblastoma. Sequencing was performed on blood, taken after dendritic cell vaccination. The chain has TRBV28 and TRBJ1-2; D gene ambiguous. The CDR3 DNA is TGTGCCAGCAGGAGGCACGGTGGCTACACCTTC. Protein product: CASRRHGGYTF.